The 24 T cell receptor beta chains in this list originate from one sample, sequenced in a study of regulatory T cells in long-lasting Graves disease. Both iRepertoire HTBI primers and Arm-PCR of CDR3 regions were used to build the TCR beta libraries. TCRdb recomputed calls from the multiplex PCR reads with MiXCR, one row per CDR3 protein. The sample yields hundreds of thousands of distinct CDR3 sequences, 22% seen once. Time point in this sample: persistent/refractory GD, antithyroid drugs over 5 years with positive TRAb. Researchers made the TCR library from RNA that was extracted from PBMCs. Sequences were derived from peripheral blood mononuclear cells (PBMCs), sampled when the disease was refractory, from a patient treated with antithyroid drugs. The receptor set was obtained from a female donor with Graves disease.

Many counts were recorded for this clonotype. The chain is built from TRBV12-3 or TRBV12-4 and TRBJ1-2, with 9 bases aligning to TRBD1. Germline trimming cut 6 bases from V and 4 bases from J; bases unmatched to any gene: 12. This CDR3 spans 16 amino acids. The CDR3 protein is CASSPGDRETSYGYTF. The DNA of the CDR3 is TGTGCCAGCAGCCCAGGGGACAGGGAGACCAGCTATGGCTACACCTTC.

The table lists this clonotype with many counts. The V gene is TRBV7-2, the J gene TRBJ2-7; D is unresolved. Germline values: CDR1 SGHTA, CDR2 FQGNSA. Trimming stripped 7 bases from V and 1 base from J, with 14 bases between. The CDR3 runs 14 residues. The CDR3 sequence is CASTPIGGSYEQYF. The CDR3 nucleotides read TGTGCCAGCACCCCAATCGGTGGGTCCTACGAGCAGTACTTC.

The table lists this clonotype with many counts. The chain uses TRBV28 and TRBJ1-2; possible D gene TRBD1, 5 bases. Per the germline V gene, CDR1 is MDHEN and CDR2 is SYDVKM. V was clipped by 2 bases and J by 6 bases, with 10 bases between them. This CDR3 spans 13 amino acids. CDR3 bases: TGTGCCAGCAGTTTAACCAGGGTCGATGGCTACACCTTC. Protein sequence: CASSLTRVDGYTF.

This clonotype showed up many times. The rearrangement joins TRBV2 to TRBJ2-2; the D gene is possibly TRBD2 (6 bases). Germline loops: CDR1 SNHLY, CDR2 FYNNEI. This CDR3 comprises 15 residues. Trimming cost V 4 bases and J 3 bases, with 12 bases left between them. The CDR3 reads CASSAGSGYTGELFF. CDR3 nucleotide sequence: TGTGCCAGCAGTGCAGGTAGCGGTTACACCGGGGAGCTGTTTTTT.

This clonotype was picked up a small number of times. The chain carries TRBV6-2 or TRBV6-3 and TRBJ2-1, with D possibly TRBD2 on 6 matching bases. The CDR3 contains 15 residues. Germline CDR1 and CDR2: MNHEY and SVGEGT. V dropped 4 bases and J dropped 8 bases, with 18 bases sitting between them. Here the CDR3 reads CASSSNRGVVDEQFF. CDR3 DNA sequence: TGTGCCAGCAGTTCCAATCGCGGGGTAGTCGATGAGCAGTTCTTC.

This chain uses TRBV12-3 or TRBV12-4 with TRBJ1-5; 11 bases match TRBD1. The CDR3 is 15 residues long. V dropped 7 bases and J dropped 4; count of bases not matched to a gene: 6. The CDR3 nucleotides are TGTGCCAGCACTACGAGGGACAGGGGGAATCAGCCCCAGCATTTT. This gives the protein CASTTRDRGNQPQHF.

The chain is built from TRBV7-9 and TRBJ1-1; weak D call: TRBD1 (5 bases). The V end lost 5 bases, the J end lost 7 bases, and 14 bases lay between the germline ends. The germline V gene has CDR1 SEHNR and CDR2 FQNEAQ (reference sequence). CDR3 size: 13 residues. CDR3 in amino acids: CASSQLGEGEAFF. CDR3 in DNA: TGTGCCAGCAGCCAACTAGGGGAGGGTGAAGCTTTCTTT.

This clonotype was recorded many times. The chain is built from TRBV27 and TRBJ1-1; D is uncertain. V was pared by 2 bases and J by 3 bases, with 10 bases between. Germline V gene lookup returns CDR1 MNHEY and CDR2 SMNVEV (reference sequence). This CDR3 region has 14 residues. The CDR3 loop reads CASSLRVGYTEAFF. The CDR3, as DNA: TGTGCCAGCAGTTTACGGGTGGGGTACACTGAAGCTTTCTTT.

This clonotype was seen more than once but under ten times. The chain joins TRBV20-1 to TRBJ2-5, with D possibly TRBD2 on 6 matching bases. CDR3 length: 17 amino acids. Trimming stripped 0 bases from V and 2 bases from J, with 19 bases between. Germline loops: CDR1 DFQATT, CDR2 SNEGSKA (reference sequence). The DNA for the CDR3 is TGCAGTGCTAGAGATCTGTTTGAGGGAGGCCCTCAAGAGACCCAGTACTTC. Amino acids: CSARDLFEGGPQETQYF.

The chain links TRBV30 to TRBJ1-6, with D unresolved. This CDR3 spans 13 amino acids. V shed 3 bases and J shed 7 bases, with 10 bases lying between them. In germline, CDR1 is GTSNPN, CDR2 SVGIG (reference sequence). This chain's CDR3 is CAWRQGPNSPLHF. For the CDR3, the DNA is TGTGCCTGGAGACAAGGGCCGAATTCACCCCTCCACTTT.

This clonotype was recorded a few times. A read error may explain this, as a much larger clone is one base away. This CDR3 reads CASRTGENQPQHF. The CDR3 DNA is TGTGCCAGCAGGACAGGGGAGAATCAGCCCCAGCATTTT. V and J are TRBV6-1 and TRBJ1-5; 8 nucleotides agree with TRBD1. The junction had 2 bases not matched to a gene; V was cut back by 6 bases and J by 4 bases. The CDR3 runs to 13 residues. Per the germline V gene, CDR1 is MNHNS and CDR2 is SASEGT.

In DNA, the CDR3 is TGCAGCGTTGAAGATCGATGGTCTAGGGCGGGGGACTATGGCTACACCTTC. Its protein product is CSVEDRWSRAGDYGYTF. The chain links TRBV29-1 to TRBJ1-2, with D tentatively TRBD1 (5 bases). V gave up 0 bases and J gave up 3 bases, with 20 bases separating them. The CDR3 sequence is 17 residues long. Germline CDR1 SQVTM, CDR2 ANQGSEA.

This clonotype turned up a few times. The V call is TRBV5-1, the J call TRBJ2-7, with unresolved D. Germline assignment: CDR1 SGHRS and CDR2 YFSETQ. This CDR3 is 14 amino acids long. With 1 base removed from V and 3 bases from J, the gap between germline ends came to 11 bases. The DNA of the CDR3 is TGCGCCAGCAGCTTGTCGGCACAGAACTACGAGCAGTACTTC. Amino acids: CASSLSAQNYEQYF.

The chain links TRBV29-1 to TRBJ1-4; TRBD1 matches 7 bases. This CDR3 contains 15 residues. From germline, CDR1 is SQVTM and CDR2 ANQGSEA. V dropped 7 bases and J dropped 0; count of bases not matched to a gene: 8. DNA for the CDR3: TGCAGCGCCCAAGGGGGCCGCGCAACTAATGAAAAACTGTTTTTT. Translation gives CSAQGGRATNEKLFF.

This clonotype has ten or more counts. The J gene is TRBJ1-1, the V gene TRBV12-3 or TRBV12-4; no firm D call. The V gene lost 6 bases and the J gene lost 8 bases, with 10 bases spanning the gap. The CDR3 is 11 amino acids. The DNA of the CDR3 is TGTGCCAGCAGCCCACACATAGAAGCTTTCTTT. Amino acids: CASSPHIEAFF.

This clonotype has a handful of counts. This chain connects TRBV5-5 to TRBJ1-5; a possible D gene is TRBD1 (6 bases). With 3 bases removed from V and 8 bases from J, the gap between germline ends came to 15 bases. Germline CDR1 SGHKS, CDR2 YYEKEE (reference sequence). This CDR3 has 14 residues. In nucleotides, the CDR3 is TGTGCCAGCAGCTGGGGGGCCAGGGAAGAGCCCCAGCATTTT. This gives the protein CASSWGAREEPQHF.

V usage is TRBV28 and J usage is TRBJ2-1, with a possible D match to TRBD2 (7 bases). The germline V and J ends were trimmed by 6 bases and 4 bases, with 13 bases remaining between them. The CDR3 has 14 amino acids. Germline V gives CDR1 MDHEN, CDR2 SYDVKM. Here the CDR3 DNA reads TGTGCCAGCAGCTGGGGGGGACAATACAATGAGCAGTTCTTC. It translates to CASSWGGQYNEQFF.

This clonotype was counted at least ten times. The chain is built from TRBV2 and TRBJ1-1, with 9 positions matching TRBD1. The CDR3 is made up of 17 amino acids. Trimming at V came to 7 bases and at J to 3 bases, leaving 15 bases not matched to a gene. Per the germline V gene, CDR1 is SNHLY and CDR2 is FYNNEI. In DNA, the CDR3 is TGTGCCAGCATTGGGGACAGGGAAAGGTGGCGGTACACTGAAGCTTTCTTT. As protein: CASIGDRERWRYTEAFF.

This clonotype was picked up a small number of times. The J gene is TRBJ1-1, the V gene TRBV5-4; D gene ambiguous. Trimming stripped 7 bases from V and 0 bases from J, with 13 bases between. This CDR3 region has 14 residues. CDR1 is SGHNT and CDR2 is YYREEE in the germline V gene (reference sequence). The CDR3 DNA reads as TGTGCCAGCGGGGTCACCAATATGAACACTGAAGCTTTCTTT. It encodes CASGVTNMNTEAFF.

V usage is TRBV20-1 and J usage is TRBJ2-5; no firm D call. Germline V lookup: CDR1 DFQATT, CDR2 SNEGSKA (reference sequence). There are 15 residues in the CDR3. V gave up 0 bases and J gave up 3 bases, with 14 bases separating them. The CDR3 coding sequence is TGCAGTGCTAGAGATTACTCGGCTACAAAAGAGACCCAGTACTTC. Translated, it gives CSARDYSATKETQYF.

The rearrangement joins TRBV29-1 to TRBJ1-1; D gene uncertain. Deletions cut 5 bases from V and 1 base from J, with 8 bases between. Germline-derived CDR1 and CDR2 are SQVTM and ANQGSEA. The CDR3 extends over 12 amino acids. Here the CDR3 reads CSVLRQNTEAFF. CDR3 nucleotide sequence: TGCAGCGTTCTACGACAGAACACTGAAGCTTTCTTT.

In its sample, this clonotype was seen a few times. The chain recombines TRBV29-1 with TRBJ1-2; 10 positions match TRBD1. The CDR3 sequence is 14 residues long. The V gene's germline CDR1 is SQVTM and CDR2 ANQGSEA. V was clipped by 7 bases and J by 4 bases; unmatched bases: 9. CDR3 in amino acids: CSATDRGTRYGYTF. CDR3 DNA sequence: TGCAGCGCAACGGACAGGGGGACCCGCTATGGCTACACCTTC.

This clonotype was seen more than once but under ten times. V usage is TRBV7-9 and J usage is TRBJ2-2; no definite D call. CDR3 length: 15 amino acids. Trimming cost V 1 base and J 5 bases, with 11 bases left between them. Germline V gene lookup returns CDR1 SEHNR and CDR2 FQNEAQ (reference sequence). CDR3 bases: TGTGCCAGCAGCTTAGAATACTGGGATACCGGGGAGCTGTTTTTT. It specifies CASSLEYWDTGELFF.

The gene calls are TRBV11-1 and TRBJ1-1; D not certain. Germline V gene data show CDR1 as SGHAT and CDR2 as FQDESV (reference sequence). Trimming cost V 2 bases and J 7 bases, with 8 bases left between them. This CDR3 is 12 amino acids long. CDR3 DNA sequence: TGTGCCAGCAGCTTACCAACAGATGAAGCTTTCTTT. It codes for CASSLPTDEAFF.